The rows below give T cell receptor beta chains drawn from one sample of a study of blood T cell repertoires in COVID-19. Generated by immunoSEQ multiplex PCR, the TCRdb table keeps only in-frame clones and is missing some. The sample holds over 150,000 clones, about 88% seen once. Sequencing used peripheral blood. The origin of the receptors is a man under 40 with acute or convalescent COVID-19. Both conserved end residues are part of each CDR3. The D gene is left open where the match is weak. Expanded clones are given a class, and other clones once, few, many or no size at all.

>-|TRBV7-9|TRBJ2-3|-
TGTGCCAGCAGCTCTACAGGGTTCCCAGATACGCAGTATTTT
CASSSTGFPDTQYF
>-|TRBV28|TRBJ1-5|-
TGTGCCAGCAGCCTAGACGGGAATCAGCCCCAGCATTTT
CASSLDGNQPQHF
>-|TRBV5-1|TRBJ2-7|-
TGCGCCAGCAGCTTCAACCGGGATGCTAGCCAGCAGTACTTC
CASSFNRDASQQYF
>-|TRBV30|TRBJ1-6|-
TGTGCCTGGAGTGGGGCGGGGGATTCACCCCTCCACTTT
CAWSGAGDSPLHF
>TRBD1|TRBV5-1|TRBJ1-1|-
TGCGCCAGCAGCTGGGGACAGCTAAACACTGAAGCTTTCTTT
CASSWGQLNTEAFF
>-|TRBV7-9|TRBJ1-3|-
TGTGCCAGCAGCTCAGGGGACCTCTCTGGAAACACCATATATTTT
CASSSGDLSGNTIYF
>TRBD1|TRBV6-6|TRBJ2-2|-
TGTGCCAGCAGCAGTACTGGACAGGGGGCCTACGGGGAGCTGTTTTTT
CASSSTGQGAYGELFF
>TRBD1|TRBV28|TRBJ1-5|few
TGTGCCAGCAGCCCACCCTTACAGGGGAAAGGACCCCAGCATTTT
CASSPPLQGKGPQHF
>-|TRBV2|TRBJ1-5|few
TGTGCCAGCAGTGAAGCGCAGGGGCAGGGACAGCCCCAGCATTTT
CASSEAQGQGQPQHF
>-|TRBV27|TRBJ1-1|-
TGTGCCAGCAGTTTATTCGGATCGGTGGAATCGGAGCTGGGAGCTTTCTTT
CASSLFGSVESELGAFF
>-|TRBV27|TRBJ2-7|-
TGTGCCAGCAGTTTGGTCGGGCCCCGGGAATCCTACGAGCAGTACTTC
CASSLVGPRESYEQYF
>-|TRBV15|TRBJ2-7|few
TGTGCCACCAGCAGAGAAAACACAAATTACTACGAGCAGTACTTC
CATSRENTNYYEQYF
>-|TRBV19|TRBJ2-3|-
TGTGCCAGTACGTCCAGGCACACTAGCACAGATACGCAGTATTTT
CASTSRHTSTDTQYF
>TRBD1|TRBV28|TRBJ2-7|-
TGTGCCAGCAGTTTATTAAAGACAGGGGGCCCAAACTTC
CASSLLKTGGPNF
>-|TRBV9|TRBJ2-3|-
TGTGCCAGCAGCCCATGGAGCGGCACAGATACGCAGTATTTT
CASSPWSGTDTQYF
>-|TRBV19|TRBJ2-3|-
TGTGCCAGTAGCCCAGTATCGACAGATACGCAGTATTTT
CASSPVSTDTQYF
>-|TRBV3-1/TRBV3-2|TRBJ1-2|-
TGTGCCAGCAGCCGCGTTCCTACAAGGAGCGATGACTACACCTTC
CASSRVPTRSDDYTF
>-|TRBV7-2|TRBJ2-1|-
TGTGCCAGCAACTTAGACTTCGGGGGCAATGAGCAGTTCTTC
CASNLDFGGNEQFF
>-|TRBV28|TRBJ2-2|-
TGTGCCAGCAAATTGGCCGGGGCGAACACCGGGGAGCTGTTTTTT
CASKLAGANTGELFF
>-|TRBV5-6|TRBJ2-7|-
TGTGCCAGCAGCCCGGGGCCCCAGGGGGGTTACGAGCAGTACTTC
CASSPGPQGGYEQYF
>-|TRBV5-1|TRBJ2-5|-
TGCGCCAGCACAGGGGAAGAGACCCAGTACTTC
CASTGEETQYF
>-|TRBV5-4|TRBJ1-6|few
TGTGCCAGCAGCCTCTCGGGGGGTTCACCCCTCCACTTT
CASSLSGGSPLHF
>-|TRBV6-5|TRBJ2-7|once
TGTGCCAGCAGTTCGGGTCGTAGGACCTACGAGCAGTACTTC
CASSSGRRTYEQYF
>-|TRBV5-5|TRBJ2-7|-
TGTGCCAGCAGGACGGGACTGACGTACGAGCAGTACTTC
CASRTGLTYEQYF
>-|TRBV10-3|TRBJ1-1|-
TGTGCCATCAGTGCCGGGTCGATTGGCACTGAAGCTTTCTTT
CAISAGSIGTEAFF
>-|TRBV30|TRBJ1-5|-
TGTGCCTGGAGTGGCGGCCCCACGGGGAATCAGCCCCAGCATTTT
CAWSGGPTGNQPQHF
>-|TRBV5-5|TRBJ1-6|-
TGTGCCAGCAGCGACTACAGGGATTCACCCCTCCACTTT
CASSDYRDSPLHF
>-|TRBV5-5|TRBJ1-1|-
TGTGCCAGCAGTTGGACAGTGAACACTGAAGCTTTCTTT
CASSWTVNTEAFF
>-|TRBV20-1|TRBJ2-3|-
TGCAGTGCTAGTCAGGGACACCTAGATACGCAGTATTTT
CSASQGHLDTQYF
>-|TRBV28|TRBJ1-1|once
TGTGCCAGCAGTTTATCATCGGTTGAAGCTTTCTTT
CASSLSSVEAFF
>-|TRBV7-2|TRBJ1-4|-
TGTGCCAGCAGCCAGGCACGGGGATCATATGAAAAACTGTTTTTT
CASSQARGSYEKLFF
>TRBD1|TRBV2|TRBJ2-7|few
TGTGCCAGCAGTCCGGACAGGGTCCCCTCCTACGAGCAGTACTTC
CASSPDRVPSYEQYF
>-|TRBV21-1|TRBJ1-6|-
TGTGCCAGCCGGGATCGGAATTCACCCCTCCACTTT
CASRDRNSPLHF
>TRBD1|TRBV5-4|TRBJ1-1|-
TGTGCCAGCAGCCTAGGGACAGGCGACCTTATGAACACTGAAGCTTTCTTT
CASSLGTGDLMNTEAFF
>-|TRBV30|TRBJ1-1|-
TGTGCCTCTTTCCCCAGGATGTACACTGAAGCTTTCTTT
CASFPRMYTEAFF
>-|TRBV5-1|TRBJ1-1|-
TGCGCCAGCAGCTTGCAGGGCATTCAGAACACTGAAGCTTTCTTT
CASSLQGIQNTEAFF
>-|TRBV28|TRBJ1-2|-
TGTGCCAGCAGGATACCTCTCAGCGGAGGGGATGGCTACACCTTC
CASRIPLSGGDGYTF
>-|TRBV6-6|TRBJ2-3|-
TGTGCCAGCACCTATACGGTGAACACGCAGTATTTT
CASTYTVNTQYF
>-|TRBV29-1|TRBJ2-7|few
TGCAGCGCGGGTGACAGGAACTACGAGCAGTACTTC
CSAGDRNYEQYF
>-|TRBV19|TRBJ1-2|-
TGTGCCAGTAGTATGAGTTTTGGGCTGGGTGGCTACACCTTC
CASSMSFGLGGYTF
>TRBD2|TRBV11-2|TRBJ2-1|-
TGTGCCAGCGCGGGGGACTTACTCTACAATGAGCAGTTCTTC
CASAGDLLYNEQFF
>-|TRBV21-1|TRBJ1-2|-
TGTGCCAGCGGAAGACAGCTCAGGGGCTACACCTTC
CASGRQLRGYTF
>-|TRBV6-5|TRBJ2-3|-
TGTGCCAGCGAACTAACCGGTTCCACAGATACGCAGTATTTT
CASELTGSTDTQYF
>TRBD1|TRBV5-1|TRBJ2-2|-
TGCGCCAGCAGCCTCCAAAGGGGACAGCTCAACACCGGGGAGCTGTTTTTT
CASSLQRGQLNTGELFF
>-|TRBV28|TRBJ1-1|few
TGTGCCAGCAGTTTAATCCTAGCTGAAGCTTTCTTT
CASSLILAEAFF
>TRBD2|TRBV19|TRBJ2-3|-
TGTGCCAGTAGTACTAGCGGGGGGTGGGATACGCAGTATTTT
CASSTSGGWDTQYF